The subject of this entry is one T cell receptor (beta chain). CDR1 and CDR2 (germline): SGHTA, FQGNSA. CDR3 length equals 15 residues. V lost 1 base and J lost 6; bases outside the gene matches: 7. These data originate in a study of blood T cells in healthy people across ages. Alongside a J-beta primer mix, a sample-barcoded 5' primer served in a second PCR lasting roughly 6 to 12 cycles. Each CDR3 protein is one row after TCRdb ran MiXCR on the 5' RACE reads. The profile shows roughly 800,000 distinct CDR3 sequences, nearly 60% of them singletons. This chain joins TRBV7-2 and TRBJ2-7; 9 bases line up with TRBD2. Sequencing used blood. The source of this sequence is a man aged 25-40 years in good health. The CDR3 spells CASSLGGSGSSEQYF. The CDR3 bases are TGTGCCAGCAGCTTAGGGGGTAGCGGGAGCAGCGAGCAGTACTTC.